Presented here are 25 T cell receptor beta chains from one specimen sequenced in a study of T cells after yellow fever vaccination. TCRdb re-called the 5' RACE reads with MiXCR, one entry per CDR3 protein. In the table there are a few hundred thousand distinct CDR3 sequences, about 4% of which are singletons. Sequencing used PBMCs, obtained 5 days after the yellow fever booster vaccination. These receptors were obtained from a man aged 18 to 30 who received the YFV17D yellow fever vaccine.

The chain links TRBV5-1 to TRBJ2-3; 9 bases fit TRBD1. Trimming cost V 7 bases and J 2 bases; bases outside gene matches: 8. Germline CDR1 SGHRS, CDR2 YFSETQ. The CDR3 is 15 residues long. As DNA, the CDR3 is TGCGCCAGCCGAGACGGGACAGGGACCACAGATACGCAGTATTTT. This gives the protein CASRDGTGTTDTQYF.

The genes are TRBV5-1 and TRBJ2-2, with 15 bases matching TRBD2. The CDR3 spans 18 residues. CDR1 and CDR2 from the germline V gene are SGHRS and YFSETQ. Losses at the gene ends were 2 bases for V and 4 bases for J; bases not matched to a gene: 6. CDR3 residues: CASSLGLAGGYGTGELFF. The CDR3 region has the DNA TGCGCCAGCAGCTTAGGACTAGCGGGGGGGTACGGCACCGGGGAGCTGTTTTTT.

This clonotype was detected ten times or more. The rearrangement links TRBV5-1 to TRBJ2-7; D tentatively reads TRBD1 or TRBD2 (7 bases each). The germline gives CDR1 SGHRS, CDR2 YFSETQ. This CDR3 has 17 amino acids. Trimming left V 0 bases short and J 7 bases short, with 23 bases between. CDR3 coding DNA: TGCGCCAGCAGCTTGGACCCCGGGGAGGGGGCGAAGTATGAGCAGTACTTC. Translating it yields CASSLDPGEGAKYEQYF.

This clonotype was seen at least ten times. V and J are TRBV4-3 and TRBJ2-5, with no clear D. V was pared by 0 bases and J by 7 bases, with 9 bases between. The CDR3 is 13 amino acids. Germline-derived CDR1 and CDR2 are LGHNA and YSLEER. The CDR3: CASSQDVSGTQYF. CDR3 DNA: TGCGCCAGCAGCCAAGACGTATCGGGGACCCAGTACTTC.

This clonotype has just a few counts. V usage is TRBV7-3 and J usage is TRBJ2-7, with D perhaps TRBD1 (5 bases). The CDR3 is made up of 12 amino acids. Trimming removed 5 bases at V and 4 bases at J, with 9 bases between. CDR1 SGHTA and CDR2 FQGTGA come from the germline V gene. The CDR3 DNA sequence: TGTGCCAGCAGCGGGGCCTTTTACGAGCAGTACTTC. Its protein is CASSGAFYEQYF.

This clonotype was detected ten times or more. This chain connects TRBV12-3 or TRBV12-4 to TRBJ1-4; possibly TRBD1 for D (5 bases). V lost 5 bases, J lost 6 bases, and 16 bases lay in between. The CDR3 consists of 15 residues. Here the CDR3 reads CASSLRGFGDEKLFF. CDR3 nucleotides: TGTGCCAGCAGTCTCCGGGGCTTCGGGGATGAAAAACTGTTTTTT.

The chain carries TRBV7-9 and TRBJ1-2; a possible D gene is TRBD1 (5 bases). V was pared by 2 bases and J by 8 bases, with 15 bases between. Per germline, CDR1 SEHNR and CDR2 FQNEAQ (reference sequence). This CDR3 is built from 14 residues. CDR3 region: CASSLFVRGDGYTF. The CDR3 region has the DNA TGTGCCAGCAGCTTATTTGTTCGGGGGGACGGCTACACCTTC.

V and J are TRBV6-5 and TRBJ1-1; tentative D call: TRBD1 (5 bases). The V gene's germline CDR1 is MNHEY and CDR2 SVGAGI. The length of the CDR3 is 14 residues. V lost 10 bases and J 3 bases, leaving 18 bases between the germline ends. Here the CDR3 DNA reads TGTGCCACTCAGGGATGGAGCCCTGACACTGAAGCTTTCTTT. Translating it yields CATQGWSPDTEAFF.

The chain has TRBV5-1 and TRBJ2-1; D is perhaps TRBD2 (5 bases). V lost 2 bases and J 2 bases, leaving 8 bases between the germline ends. CDR1 and CDR2 from the germline V gene are SGHRS and YFSETQ. This CDR3 is 14 amino acids long. CDR3 in amino acids: CASSLSGPYNEQFF. The DNA for the CDR3 is TGCGCCAGCAGCTTAAGCGGCCCCTACAATGAGCAGTTCTTC.

This clonotype was seen only a few times. The V call is TRBV12-3 or TRBV12-4, the J call TRBJ2-1; possibly TRBD2 for D (5 bases). Trimming stripped 3 bases from V and 10 bases from J, with 13 bases between. The CDR3 is made up of 13 amino acids. The CDR3 loop reads CASSFRATGEQFF. In DNA form, the CDR3 reads TGTGCCAGCAGTTTTAGGGCGACGGGGGAGCAGTTCTTC.

In this sample, this clonotype turned up many times. The rearrangement joins TRBV6-1 to TRBJ2-7, with D possibly matching TRBD2 (7 bases). CDR3 length: 14 amino acids. Looked up from germline, CDR1 is MNHNS and CDR2 is SASEGT. Trimming took off 6 bases at V and 3 bases at J, with 15 bases between the two ends. CDR3 protein: CASRPGGANYEQYF. DNA of the CDR3: TGTGCCAGCAGACCTGGGGGGGCGAACTACGAGCAGTACTTC.

The rearrangement links TRBV20-1 to TRBJ2-3; a possible D gene is TRBD2 (6 bases). Trimming removed 5 bases from V and 0 bases from J, with 12 bases in between. The CDR3 loop spans 14 amino acids. Germline loops: CDR1 DFQATT, CDR2 SNEGSKA (reference sequence). CDR3 region: CSAWGDTSTDTQYF. The CDR3 DNA is TGCAGTGCTTGGGGGGATACAAGCACAGATACGCAGTATTTT.

The chain links TRBV18 to TRBJ1-6, with D possibly being TRBD1 (5 bases). Germline lookup yields CDR1 KGHSH and CDR2 LQKENI. The CDR3 runs 14 residues. Trimming stripped 2 bases from V and 7 bases from J, with 9 bases between. In DNA form, the CDR3 reads TGTGCCAGCTCACCAGCAGGACAAAATTCACCCCTCCACTTT. Protein sequence: CASSPAGQNSPLHF.

The sample holds many counts of this clonotype. The chain joins TRBV28 to TRBJ1-6; D not resolved. Germline CDR1 is MDHEN and CDR2 is SYDVKM. The CDR3 has 13 residues. The V end lost 4 bases, the J end lost 12 bases, and 13 bases lay between the germline ends. The CDR3 region is CASSYQLRQPLHF. CDR3 coding DNA: TGTGCCAGCAGTTACCAGCTAAGGCAACCCCTCCACTTT.

This rearrangement joins TRBV5-1 to TRBJ2-1; 8 nucleotides line up with TRBD2. Germline CDR1 reads SGHRS; CDR2 reads YFSETQ. V lost 0 bases and J lost 6; bases outside the gene matches: 8. CDR3 length: 16 residues. The CDR3 reads CASSLAPASGPNEQFF. The CDR3 bases are TGCGCCAGCAGCTTGGCACCGGCTAGCGGGCCCAATGAGCAGTTCTTC.

This clonotype was found many times. This chain connects TRBV10-3 to TRBJ2-6; possibly TRBD1 for D (5 bases). Germline V lookup: CDR1 ENHRY, CDR2 SYGVKD. This CDR3 spans 15 amino acids. V lost 6 bases and J lost 4, with 13 bases in between. The CDR3 reads CAISNTGTGANVLTF. The CDR3 coding sequence is TGTGCCATCAGCAATACAGGTACCGGGGCCAACGTCCTGACTTTC.

In this sample, this clonotype turned up a few times. The chain employs TRBV11-2 and TRBJ2-5; D possibly corresponds to TRBD2 (5 bases). The CDR3 extends over 14 amino acids. CDR1 and CDR2 (germline): SGHAT, FQNNGV. Deletions cut 3 bases from V and 1 base from J, with 9 bases between. CDR3 sequence (DNA): TGTGCCAGCAGCTTCCGGGGTATCCAAGAGACCCAGTACTTC. This gives the protein CASSFRGIQETQYF.

This clonotype was counted only a few times. V and J are TRBV7-2 and TRBJ2-7, with 10 positions matching TRBD2. J gave up 2 bases and V 0 bases, and 1 base lay outside the gene matches. The CDR3 covers 15 residues. CDR1 is SGHTA, CDR2 FQGNSA, per germline. The CDR3 protein is CASSLASGGAYEQYF. The CDR3 nucleotides are TGTGCCAGCAGCTTAGCGAGCGGGGGGGCCTACGAGCAGTACTTC.

This clonotype was counted only a few times. This chain joins TRBV20-1 and TRBJ1-2, with D perhaps TRBD1 (6 bases). V was shortened by 4 bases and J by 4 bases, with 16 bases between the two germline ends. Germline-derived CDR1 and CDR2 are DFQATT and SNEGSKA (reference sequence). The CDR3 length is 14 residues. Written as DNA, the CDR3 is TGCAGTGCTACAGAAGCACAGGGTCCCTATGGCTACACCTTC. Its protein product is CSATEAQGPYGYTF.

The table lists this clonotype with a few counts. This rearrangement joins TRBV20-1 to TRBJ2-5; a possible D gene is TRBD2 (7 bases). V was clipped by 0 bases and J by 1 base, with 21 bases between them. CDR3 length: 18 amino acids. Germline lookup yields CDR1 DFQATT and CDR2 SNEGSKA (reference sequence). The CDR3 here is CSARDLGGGLDLQETQYF. The CDR3 DNA reads as TGCAGTGCTAGAGATTTAGGGGGGGGGCTAGATCTCCAAGAGACCCAGTACTTC.

This clonotype was seen a few times. The V call is TRBV27, the J call TRBJ2-1; D is perhaps TRBD1 (5 bases). The V gene's germline CDR1 is MNHEY and CDR2 SMNVEV (reference sequence). The CDR3 extends over 16 amino acids. Trimming cost V 7 bases and J 0 bases, with 16 bases left between them. For the CDR3, the DNA is TGTGCCAGCACTTACCTAACAGGCATCTCCTACAATGAGCAGTTCTTC. Translation gives CASTYLTGISYNEQFF.

V usage is TRBV7-6 and J usage is TRBJ2-5, with D possibly being TRBD2 (6 bases). Germline CDR1 SGHVS, CDR2 FNYEAQ. This CDR3 comprises 15 residues. Trimming pared 5 bases from V and 5 bases from J, leaving 18 bases between. For the CDR3, the DNA is TGTGCCAGCAGCCCCCTCGCGGGAAGTGGCGAGACCCAGTACTTC. This encodes CASSPLAGSGETQYF.

This clonotype was observed at least ten times. The V gene is TRBV20-1, the J gene TRBJ1-4; 7 bases fit TRBD1. Per the germline V gene, CDR1 is DFQATT and CDR2 is SNEGSKA (reference sequence). This CDR3 region has 18 residues. The J segment lost 3 bases and the V segment lost 2 bases, leaving 15 bases of the junction unmatched. DNA of the CDR3: TGCAGTGCTAGAAAAGACAGGGTCGGTTCGAGGGCTAATGAAAAACTGTTTTTT. Translation: CSARKDRVGSRANEKLFF.

This clonotype has only a few counts. CDR3 region: CASSGPDSNQPQHF. Here the CDR3 DNA reads TGTGCCAGCAGCGGACCGGATAGCAATCAGCCCCAGCATTTT. The chain uses TRBV9 and TRBJ1-5; no definite D call. Trimming removed 3 bases at V and 0 bases at J, with 7 bases between. The germline gives CDR1 SGDLS, CDR2 YYNGEE. The CDR3 is 14 amino acids.

This rearrangement joins TRBV7-2 to TRBJ2-7; 9 nucleotides agree with TRBD1. CDR3 size: 15 residues. CDR1 and CDR2 (germline): SGHTA, FQGNSA. V dropped 5 bases and J dropped 2; count of bases not matched to a gene: 7. CDR3 coding DNA: TGTGCCAGCAGCCCTCACGGGACAGGGCCCTACGAGCAGTACTTC. It translates to CASSPHGTGPYEQYF.